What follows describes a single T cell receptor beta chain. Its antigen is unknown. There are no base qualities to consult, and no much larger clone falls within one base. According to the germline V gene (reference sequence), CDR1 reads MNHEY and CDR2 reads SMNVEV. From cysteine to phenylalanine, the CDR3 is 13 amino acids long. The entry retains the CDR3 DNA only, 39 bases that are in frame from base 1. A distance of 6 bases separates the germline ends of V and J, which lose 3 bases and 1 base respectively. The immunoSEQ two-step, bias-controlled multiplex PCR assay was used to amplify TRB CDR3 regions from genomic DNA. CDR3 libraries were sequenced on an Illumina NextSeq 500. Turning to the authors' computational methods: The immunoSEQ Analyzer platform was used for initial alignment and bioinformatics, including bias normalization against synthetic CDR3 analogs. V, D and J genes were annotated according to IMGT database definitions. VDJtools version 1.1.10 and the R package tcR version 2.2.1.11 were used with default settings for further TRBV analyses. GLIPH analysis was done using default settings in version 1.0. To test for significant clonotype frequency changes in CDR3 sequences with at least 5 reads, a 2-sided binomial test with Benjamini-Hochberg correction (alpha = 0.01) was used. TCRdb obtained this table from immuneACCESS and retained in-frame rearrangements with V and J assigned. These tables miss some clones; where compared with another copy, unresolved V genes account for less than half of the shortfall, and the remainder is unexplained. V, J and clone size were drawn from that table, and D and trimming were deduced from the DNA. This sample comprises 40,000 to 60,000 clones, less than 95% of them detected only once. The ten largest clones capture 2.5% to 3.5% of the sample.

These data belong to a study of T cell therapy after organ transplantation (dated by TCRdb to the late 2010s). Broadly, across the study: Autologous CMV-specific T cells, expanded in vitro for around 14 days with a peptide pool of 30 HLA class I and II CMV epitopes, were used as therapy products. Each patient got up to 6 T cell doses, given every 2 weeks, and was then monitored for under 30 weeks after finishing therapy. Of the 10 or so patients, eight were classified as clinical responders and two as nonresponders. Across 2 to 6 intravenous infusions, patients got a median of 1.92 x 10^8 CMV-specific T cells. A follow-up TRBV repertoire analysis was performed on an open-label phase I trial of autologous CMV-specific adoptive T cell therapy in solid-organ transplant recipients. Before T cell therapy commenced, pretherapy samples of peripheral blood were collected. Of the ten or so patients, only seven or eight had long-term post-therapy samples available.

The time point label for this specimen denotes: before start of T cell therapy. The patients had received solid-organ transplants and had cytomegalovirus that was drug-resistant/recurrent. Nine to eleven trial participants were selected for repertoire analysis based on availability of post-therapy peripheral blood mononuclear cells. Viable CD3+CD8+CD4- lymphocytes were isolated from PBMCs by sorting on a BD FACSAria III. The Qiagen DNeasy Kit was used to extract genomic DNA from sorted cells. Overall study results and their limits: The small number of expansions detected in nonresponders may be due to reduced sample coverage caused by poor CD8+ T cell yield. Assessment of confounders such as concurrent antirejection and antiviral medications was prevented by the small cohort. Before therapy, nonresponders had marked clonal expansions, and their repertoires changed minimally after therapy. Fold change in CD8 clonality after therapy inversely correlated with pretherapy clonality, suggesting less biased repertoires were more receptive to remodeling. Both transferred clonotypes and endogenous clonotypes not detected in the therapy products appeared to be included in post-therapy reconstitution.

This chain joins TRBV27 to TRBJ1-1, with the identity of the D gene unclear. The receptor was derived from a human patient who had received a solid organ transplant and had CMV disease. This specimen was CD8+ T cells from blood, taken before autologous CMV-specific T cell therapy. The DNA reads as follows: TGTGCCAGCAGTTTTTTGAGGAACACTGAAGCTTTCTTT. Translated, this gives CASSFLRNTEAFF.